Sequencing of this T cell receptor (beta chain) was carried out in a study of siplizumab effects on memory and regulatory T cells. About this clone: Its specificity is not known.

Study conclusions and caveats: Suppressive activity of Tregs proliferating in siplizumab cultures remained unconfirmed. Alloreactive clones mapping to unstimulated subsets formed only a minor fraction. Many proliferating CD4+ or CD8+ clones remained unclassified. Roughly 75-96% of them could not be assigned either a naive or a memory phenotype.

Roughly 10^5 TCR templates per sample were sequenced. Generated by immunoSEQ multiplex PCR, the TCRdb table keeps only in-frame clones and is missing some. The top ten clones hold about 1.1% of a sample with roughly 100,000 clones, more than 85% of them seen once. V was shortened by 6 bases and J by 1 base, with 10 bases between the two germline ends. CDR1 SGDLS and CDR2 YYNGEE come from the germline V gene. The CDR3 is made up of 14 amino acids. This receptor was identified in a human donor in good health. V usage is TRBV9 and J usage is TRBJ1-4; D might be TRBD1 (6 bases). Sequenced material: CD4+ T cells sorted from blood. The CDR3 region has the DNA TGTGCCAGCACCCGGACAGTAACTAATGAAAAACTGTTTTTT. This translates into CASTRTVTNEKLFF.